This T cell receptor beta chain was identified during a study of blood T cell repertoires in COVID-19. Whole-study context: Sites across the United States, Italy and Spain contributed samples from acute and convalescent COVID-19. PBMCs, B-cell-depleted T cells, or T cells provided the cDNA or gDNA that made up the material.

Under the authors' procedure: Researchers report that nucleated cell counts were estimated from reference gene primer amplification. TCRdb's copy holds only in-frame clones and misses some; the assay was immunoSEQ multiplex PCR. V and J calls and clone size come straight from that table; D and trimming were deduced from the DNA. Of approximately 72,000 clones listed, around 85% are singletons. The CDR3 loop spans 19 amino acids. CDR1 MNHEY and CDR2 SVGEGT come from the germline V gene. J gave up 0 bases and V 3 bases, and 14 bases lay outside the gene matches. This sequence was found in a woman aged 80 or older with active or convalescent COVID-19. Sequenced sample: peripheral blood. This chain joins TRBV6-2 or TRBV6-3 and TRBJ2-4, with 7 bases identical to TRBD1. The CDR3 region is CASSYTPNDRELAKNIQYF. CDR3 DNA sequence: TGTGCCAGCAGTTATACCCCAAACGACAGGGAACTAGCCAAAAACATTCAGTACTTC.